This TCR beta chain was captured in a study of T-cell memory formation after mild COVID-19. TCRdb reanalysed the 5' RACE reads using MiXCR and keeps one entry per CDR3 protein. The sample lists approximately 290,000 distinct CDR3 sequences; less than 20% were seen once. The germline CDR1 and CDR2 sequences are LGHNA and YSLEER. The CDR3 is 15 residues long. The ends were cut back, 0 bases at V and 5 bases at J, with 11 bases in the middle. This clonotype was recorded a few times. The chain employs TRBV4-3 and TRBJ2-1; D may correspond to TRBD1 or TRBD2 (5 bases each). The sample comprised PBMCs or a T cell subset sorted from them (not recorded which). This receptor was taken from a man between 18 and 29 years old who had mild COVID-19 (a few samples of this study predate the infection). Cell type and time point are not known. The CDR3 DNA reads TGCGCCAGCAGCCAAGATGGGACGGCAAACAATGAGCAGTTCTTC. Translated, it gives CASSQDGTANNEQFF.